Shown below are 10 T cell receptor beta chains from a single sample sequenced in a study of T cell responses to AZD1222 COVID-19 vaccine. Assay: immunoSEQ multiplex PCR; the TCRdb copy retains only in-frame clones and omits some. The table lists about 180,000 clones, about 90% of them singletons. The sequenced sample was peripheral blood, obtained on day 0 of AZD1222 vaccination. All receptors come from an adult in good health.

The chain couples TRBV6-2 or TRBV6-3 to TRBJ1-3, with D maybe TRBD1 (5 bases). CDR1 MNHEY and CDR2 SVGEGT come from the germline V gene. The V end lost 5 bases, the J end lost 2 bases, and 10 bases lay between the germline ends. The CDR3 has 14 amino acids. The CDR3 region has the DNA TGTGCCAGCAGTGTCAGGGAGCCTGGAAACACCATATATTTT. Translation: CASSVREPGNTIYF.

V usage is TRBV4-3 and J usage is TRBJ2-7, with D uncertain. This CDR3 comprises 13 residues. Trimming took off 0 bases at V and 3 bases at J, with 6 bases between the two ends. The V gene's germline CDR1 is LGHNA and CDR2 YSLEER. The CDR3 nucleotides are TGCGCCAGCAGCCAAGACATAAACTACGAGCAGTACTTC. This translates into CASSQDINYEQYF.

This chain joins TRBV6-5 and TRBJ1-4, with TRBD1 matching 9 bases. This CDR3 has 14 amino acids. Germline loops: CDR1 MNHEY, CDR2 SVGAGI. V gave up 6 bases and J gave up 6 bases; unmatched junction bases: 5. CDR3 protein: CASRGTGRDEKLFF. The CDR3 nucleotides are TGTGCCAGCAGGGGGACAGGGAGGGATGAAAAACTGTTTTTT.

This sequence joins TRBV11-2 and TRBJ2-7; D ambiguous. CDR3 length equals 15 residues. Germline V lookup: CDR1 SGHAT, CDR2 FQNNGV. Between the trimmed V and J ends, which lost 5 bases and 1 base, there was a span of 15 bases. The CDR3: CASSQRAMGSYEQYF. The DNA of the CDR3 is TGTGCCAGCAGCCAACGAGCGATGGGGTCCTACGAGCAGTACTTC.

In regard to this clone: One end of the junction does not line up with germline, which may come from a read error. The chain joins TRBV28 to TRBJ2-5; a possible D gene is TRBD1 (5 bases). CDR1 is MDHEN, CDR2 SYDVKM, per germline. The CDR3 is made up of 12 amino acids. This chain's CDR3 is CASSLTVTGLDF. DNA for the CDR3: TGTGCCAGCAGTTTAACAGTAACAGGATTAGACTTC. The variable domain in full, with the rest retrieved from reference TRBV28 and TRBJ2-5, is DVKVTQSSRYLVKRTGEKVFLECVQDMDHENMFWYRQDPGLGLRLIYFSYDVKMKEKGDIPEGYSVSREKKERFSLILESASTNQTSMYLCASSLTVTGLDFGPGTRLLVL.

The V gene is TRBV6-5, the J gene TRBJ1-3; the D gene is possibly TRBD1 (5 bases). CDR3 length equals 16 residues. V gave up 0 bases and J gave up 0 bases, with 9 bases separating them. Germline V gene lookup returns CDR1 MNHEY and CDR2 SVGAGI. CDR3 region: CASSYSAGLSGNTIYF. The CDR3 DNA sequence: TGTGCCAGCAGTTACTCGGCAGGGCTCTCTGGAAACACCATATATTTT.

The V call is TRBV3-1 (or the pseudogene TRBV3-2), the J call TRBJ2-7, with TRBD2 identical over 10 bases. The J segment lost 4 bases and the V segment lost 1 base, leaving 4 bases of the junction unmatched. This CDR3 contains 15 residues. CDR1 LGHDT and CDR2 YNNKEL come from the germline V gene (reference sequence). CDR3 protein: CASSQGSGGDYEQYF. The CDR3 DNA sequence: TGTGCCAGCAGCCAAGGGAGCGGGGGGGATTACGAGCAGTACTTC.

The V call is TRBV3-1 (or the pseudogene TRBV3-2), the J call TRBJ2-5, with D possibly TRBD2 on 6 matching bases. The V gene lost 9 bases and the J gene lost 5 bases, with 25 bases spanning the gap. Germline V gene lookup returns CDR1 LGHDT and CDR2 YNNKEL (reference sequence). The CDR3 loop spans 16 amino acids. The CDR3, as DNA: TGTGCCAGTACTACTAGGCCGCGGGGTGGCGGGGAGACCCAGTACTTC. Amino acids: CASTTRPRGGGETQYF.

This chain connects TRBV19 to TRBJ1-2, with D perhaps matching TRBD1 (6 bases). Germline V lookup: CDR1 LNHDA, CDR2 SQIVND (reference sequence). This CDR3 region has 13 residues. The CDR3 region has the DNA TGTGCAAGCCGGTGGGACACTAACTATGGCTACACCTTC. Protein product: CASRWDTNYGYTF.

The chain has TRBV29-1 and TRBJ1-2, with D uncertain. The CDR3 spans 11 residues. Between the trimmed V and J ends, which lost 7 bases and 6 bases, there was a span of 12 bases. Germline lookup yields CDR1 SQVTM and CDR2 ANQGSEA. CDR3 in DNA: TGCAGCGCCCAAGGTTCAGATGGCTACACCTTC. Protein product: CSAQGSDGYTF.